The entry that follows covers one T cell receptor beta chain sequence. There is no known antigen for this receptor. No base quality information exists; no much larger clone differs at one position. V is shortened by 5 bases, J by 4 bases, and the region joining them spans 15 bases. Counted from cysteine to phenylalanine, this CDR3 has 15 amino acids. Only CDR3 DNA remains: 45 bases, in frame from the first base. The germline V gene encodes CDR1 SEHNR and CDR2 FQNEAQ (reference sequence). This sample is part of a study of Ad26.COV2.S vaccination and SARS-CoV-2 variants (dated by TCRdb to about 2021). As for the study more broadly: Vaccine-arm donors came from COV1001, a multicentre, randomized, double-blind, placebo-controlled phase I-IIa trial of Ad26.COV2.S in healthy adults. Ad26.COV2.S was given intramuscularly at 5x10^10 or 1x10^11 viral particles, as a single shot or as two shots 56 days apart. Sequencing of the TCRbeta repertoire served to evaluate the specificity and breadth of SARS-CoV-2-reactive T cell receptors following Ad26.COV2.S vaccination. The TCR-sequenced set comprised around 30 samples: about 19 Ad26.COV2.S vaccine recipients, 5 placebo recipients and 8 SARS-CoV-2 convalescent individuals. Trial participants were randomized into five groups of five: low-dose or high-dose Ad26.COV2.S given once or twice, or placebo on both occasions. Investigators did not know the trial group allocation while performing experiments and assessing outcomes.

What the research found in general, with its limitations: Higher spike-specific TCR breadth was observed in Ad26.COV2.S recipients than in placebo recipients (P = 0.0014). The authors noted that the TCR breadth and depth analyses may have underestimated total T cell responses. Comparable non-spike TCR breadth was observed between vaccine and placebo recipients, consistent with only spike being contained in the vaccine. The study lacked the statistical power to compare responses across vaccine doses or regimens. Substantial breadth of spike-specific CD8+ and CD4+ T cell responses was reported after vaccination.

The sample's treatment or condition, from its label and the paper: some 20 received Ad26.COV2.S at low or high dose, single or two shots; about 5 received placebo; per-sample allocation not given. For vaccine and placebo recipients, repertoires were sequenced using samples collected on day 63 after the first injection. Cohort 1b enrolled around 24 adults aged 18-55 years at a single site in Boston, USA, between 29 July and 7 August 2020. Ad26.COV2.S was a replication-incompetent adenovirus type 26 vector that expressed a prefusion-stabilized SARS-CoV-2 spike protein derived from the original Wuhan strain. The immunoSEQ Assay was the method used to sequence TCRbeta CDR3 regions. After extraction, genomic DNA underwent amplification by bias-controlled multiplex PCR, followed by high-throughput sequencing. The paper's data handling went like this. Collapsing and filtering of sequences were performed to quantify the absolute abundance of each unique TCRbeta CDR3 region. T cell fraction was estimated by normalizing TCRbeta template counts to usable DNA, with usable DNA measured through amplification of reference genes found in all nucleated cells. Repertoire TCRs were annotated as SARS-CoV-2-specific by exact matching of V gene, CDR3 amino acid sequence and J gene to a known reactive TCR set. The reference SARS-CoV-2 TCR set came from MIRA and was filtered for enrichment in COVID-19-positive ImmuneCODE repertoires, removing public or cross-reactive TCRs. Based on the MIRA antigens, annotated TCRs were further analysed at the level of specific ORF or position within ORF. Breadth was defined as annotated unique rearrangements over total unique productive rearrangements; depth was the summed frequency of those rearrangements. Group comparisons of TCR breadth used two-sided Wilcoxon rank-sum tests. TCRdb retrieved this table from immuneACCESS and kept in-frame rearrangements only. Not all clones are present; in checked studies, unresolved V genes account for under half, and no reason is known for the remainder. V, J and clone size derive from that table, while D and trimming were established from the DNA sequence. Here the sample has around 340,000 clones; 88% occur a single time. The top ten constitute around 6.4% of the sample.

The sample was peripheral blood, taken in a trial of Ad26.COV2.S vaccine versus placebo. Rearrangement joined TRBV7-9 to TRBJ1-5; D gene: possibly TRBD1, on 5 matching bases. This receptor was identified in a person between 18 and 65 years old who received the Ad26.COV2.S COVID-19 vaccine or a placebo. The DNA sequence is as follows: TGTGCCAGCAGCCTAGACGGGGCGAAGAATCAGCCCCAGCATTTT. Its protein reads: CASSLDGAKNQPQHF.